This section outlines one T cell receptor (beta chain) sequence together with its context. Antigen: not known. Every bit of the isolated RNA underwent reverse transcription, so sequencing read expressed TCRB transcripts. Sequencing was performed with immunoSEQ multiplex PCR; in TCRdb, only in-frame clones are kept and a portion is missing. This sample yields hundreds of thousands of clones, of which around an eighth are seen a single time; under 0.02% belongs to the top ten. The data were obtained in a study of beta chain features in type 1 diabetes. Study-level results: The VDJ junctions of type 1 diabetes patients carried fewer insertions and more deletions. Equally in patients and controls, shorter templates might have been favored by PCR. Moderate yet significant TCRB CDR3 shortening was seen in Type 1 diabetes patients in all four CD4+ subsets.

CD45RO/CCR7/CD25/CD127/CD95/CD27 separated CD4+ naive, central memory, regulatory and stem cell-like memory cells by sorting. The length of the CDR3 is 15 residues. V lost 0 bases, J lost 4 bases, and 11 bases lay in between. Germline CDR1 and CDR2: LGHNA and YSLEER. This receptor was identified in a man between 18 and 35 years old in good health. The genes are TRBV4-3 and TRBJ2-3; no clear D gene. The sample consisted of naive CD4+ T cells from blood. The CDR3 loop reads CASSQEGYSADTQYF. The CDR3 DNA is TGCGCCAGCAGCCAAGAGGGCTATTCGGCAGATACGCAGTATTTT.